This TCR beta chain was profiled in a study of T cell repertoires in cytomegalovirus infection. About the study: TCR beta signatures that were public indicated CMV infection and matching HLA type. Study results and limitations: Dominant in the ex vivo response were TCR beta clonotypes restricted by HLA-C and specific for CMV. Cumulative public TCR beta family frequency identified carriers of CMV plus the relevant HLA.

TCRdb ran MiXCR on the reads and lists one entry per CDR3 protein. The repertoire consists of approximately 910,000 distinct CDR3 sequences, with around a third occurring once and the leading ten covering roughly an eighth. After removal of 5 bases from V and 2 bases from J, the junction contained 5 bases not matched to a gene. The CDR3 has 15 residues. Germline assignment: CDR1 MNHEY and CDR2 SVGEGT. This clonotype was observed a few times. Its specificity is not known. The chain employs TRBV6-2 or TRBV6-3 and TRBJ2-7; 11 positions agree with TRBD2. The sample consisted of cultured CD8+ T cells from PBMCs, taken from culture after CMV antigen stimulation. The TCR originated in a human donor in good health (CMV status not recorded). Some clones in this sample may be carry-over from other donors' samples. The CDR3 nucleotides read TGTGCCAGCAGTCCGACTAGCGGGGCAACCTACGAGCAGTACTTC. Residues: CASSPTSGATYEQYF.